The rows below give T cell receptor beta chains drawn from one sample of a study of blood T cell repertoires in COVID-19. Method: immunoSEQ multiplex PCR; TCRdb's copy keeps in-frame clones and lacks some. Of under 300,000 clones detected, approximately 91% appear once; the ten largest clones hold approximately 2.1%. Source material: peripheral blood. Source of these receptors: a middle-aged woman who had recovered from COVID-19. Both conserved end residues are part of each CDR3. The order of the fields is D gene, clone size, J gene, V gene, CDR3 protein, CDR3 DNA. A D gene is named only where the DNA matches it firmly. Clone size is not always given. Where it is, it says once, few, many or a class for expanded clones.

d_gene: .; abundance: .; j_gene: TRBJ2-6; v_gene: TRBV6-2/TRBV6-3; CDR3aa: CASSYSSSGANVLTF; CDR3nt: TGTGCCAGCAGTTACTCCAGCTCTGGGGCCAACGTCCTGACTTTC
d_gene: TRBD1; abundance: .; j_gene: TRBJ1-2; v_gene: TRBV24-1; CDR3aa: CATSDPGTAPRGYTF; CDR3nt: TGTGCCACCAGTGATCCAGGGACAGCTCCCCGAGGCTACACCTTC
d_gene: TRBD1; abundance: once; j_gene: TRBJ1-2; v_gene: TRBV19; CDR3aa: CASRKGQGDYGYTF; CDR3nt: TGTGCCAGTAGGAAGGGACAGGGCGACTATGGCTACACCTTC
d_gene: .; abundance: .; j_gene: TRBJ2-2; v_gene: TRBV6-5; CDR3aa: CASRGWGAAGELFF; CDR3nt: TGTGCCAGCAGGGGGTGGGGCGCAGCCGGGGAGCTGTTTTTT
d_gene: .; abundance: .; j_gene: TRBJ2-1; v_gene: TRBV19; CDR3aa: CASSRLASSYNEQFF; CDR3nt: TGTGCCAGTAGTAGGCTAGCTAGCTCCTACAATGAGCAGTTCTTC
d_gene: .; abundance: .; j_gene: TRBJ2-7; v_gene: TRBV6-5; CDR3aa: CASSYSRQGNREQYF; CDR3nt: TGTGCCAGCAGTTACTCGCGGCAGGGTAATCGCGAGCAGTACTTC
d_gene: TRBD1; abundance: .; j_gene: TRBJ1-2; v_gene: TRBV6-5; CDR3aa: CASSSGTGTYGYTF; CDR3nt: TGTGCCAGCAGCTCCGGGACAGGGACCTATGGCTACACCTTC
d_gene: TRBD1; abundance: .; j_gene: TRBJ2-7; v_gene: TRBV7-9; CDR3aa: CASSLTGTVKGYEQYF; CDR3nt: TGTGCCAGCAGCTTAACCGGGACAGTGAAGGGGTACGAGCAGTACTTC
d_gene: TRBD1; abundance: few; j_gene: TRBJ2-7; v_gene: TRBV5-6; CDR3aa: CASSLTGEINEQYF; CDR3nt: TGTGCCAGCAGCCTGACAGGGGAGATAAACGAGCAGTACTTC
d_gene: .; abundance: .; j_gene: TRBJ2-1; v_gene: TRBV9; CDR3aa: CASSVAETGRRQFF; CDR3nt: TGTGCCAGCAGCGTAGCTGAGACAGGGAGGAGGCAGTTCTTC
d_gene: .; abundance: .; j_gene: TRBJ1-2; v_gene: TRBV4-3; CDR3aa: CASSLQPTANYGYTF; CDR3nt: TGCGCCAGCAGCCTTCAACCGACAGCAAACTATGGCTACACCTTC
d_gene: .; abundance: .; j_gene: TRBJ1-6; v_gene: TRBV3-1/TRBV3-2; CDR3aa: CASRIGGASSYNSPLHF; CDR3nt: TGTGCCAGCAGGATAGGGGGGGCCAGCTCCTATAATTCACCCCTCCACTTT
d_gene: .; abundance: .; j_gene: TRBJ1-2; v_gene: TRBV6-5; CDR3aa: CASSYSGGGYGYTF; CDR3nt: TGTGCCAGCAGTTACTCAGGTGGAGGATATGGCTACACCTTC
d_gene: TRBD2; abundance: .; j_gene: TRBJ2-7; v_gene: TRBV28; CDR3aa: CASSNPGLAGFEQYF; CDR3nt: TGTGCCAGCAGTAACCCGGGACTAGCGGGGTTCGAGCAGTACTTC
d_gene: TRBD2; abundance: .; j_gene: TRBJ2-5; v_gene: TRBV18; CDR3aa: CASSPGLVETQYF; CDR3nt: TGTGCCAGCTCGCCGGGACTAGTAGAGACCCAGTACTTC
d_gene: .; abundance: .; j_gene: TRBJ1-6; v_gene: TRBV9; CDR3aa: CASSAQGSYNSPLHF; CDR3nt: TGTGCCAGCAGCGCACAGGGTTCCTATAATTCACCCCTCCACTTT
d_gene: .; abundance: once; j_gene: TRBJ2-7; v_gene: TRBV6-5; CDR3aa: CASSLGRGDEQYF; CDR3nt: TGTGCCAGCAGTCTCGGCAGGGGAGACGAGCAGTACTTC
d_gene: TRBD1; abundance: .; j_gene: TRBJ2-7; v_gene: TRBV7-2; CDR3aa: CASSLIRTGNEQYF; CDR3nt: TGTGCCAGCAGCTTAATACGGACAGGGAACGAGCAGTACTTC
d_gene: .; abundance: .; j_gene: TRBJ2-1; v_gene: TRBV11-3; CDR3aa: CASSFLDSLNEQFF; CDR3nt: TGTGCCAGCAGCTTTCTGGACTCTCTCAATGAGCAGTTCTTC
d_gene: .; abundance: .; j_gene: TRBJ2-1; v_gene: TRBV29-1; CDR3aa: CSVEANRKSNEQFF; CDR3nt: TGCAGCGTTGAAGCTAACAGAAAAAGCAATGAGCAGTTCTTC
d_gene: TRBD1; abundance: .; j_gene: TRBJ2-2; v_gene: TRBV18; CDR3aa: CASSPNAGTGLTGELFF; CDR3nt: TGTGCCAGCTCACCCAACGCCGGGACAGGGCTCACCGGGGAGCTGTTTTTT
d_gene: .; abundance: .; j_gene: TRBJ1-2; v_gene: TRBV3-1/TRBV3-2; CDR3aa: CASSQGMQYPNYGYTF; CDR3nt: TGTGCCAGCAGCCAAGGAATGCAGTACCCTAACTATGGCTACACCTTC
d_gene: .; abundance: .; j_gene: TRBJ1-2; v_gene: TRBV18; CDR3aa: CASSPSTDTYGYTF; CDR3nt: TGTGCCAGCTCACCATCGACAGACACCTATGGCTACACCTTC
d_gene: TRBD1; abundance: .; j_gene: TRBJ1-2; v_gene: TRBV4-1; CDR3aa: CASSQRSTGQGNYYGYTF; CDR3nt: TGCGCCAGCAGCCAAAGGAGTACCGGACAGGGAAATTACTATGGCTACACCTTC
d_gene: TRBD2; abundance: .; j_gene: TRBJ2-5; v_gene: TRBV3-1/TRBV3-2; CDR3aa: CASSKPGTSGQETQYF; CDR3nt: TGTGCCAGCAGTAAACCCGGGACTAGCGGTCAAGAGACCCAGTACTTC
d_gene: TRBD1; abundance: .; j_gene: TRBJ1-1; v_gene: TRBV11-2; CDR3aa: CASSKDRGQGWAFF; CDR3nt: TGTGCCAGCAGTAAAGACAGGGGGCAGGGGTGGGCTTTCTTT
d_gene: .; abundance: .; j_gene: TRBJ2-7; v_gene: TRBV19; CDR3aa: CASSMAYAGSYEQYF; CDR3nt: TGTGCCAGTAGTATGGCTTATGCAGGGTCCTACGAGCAGTACTTC
d_gene: TRBD1; abundance: .; j_gene: TRBJ2-2; v_gene: TRBV5-5; CDR3aa: CASSLMGQRLTGELFF; CDR3nt: TGTGCCAGCAGCTTGATGGGACAGCGACTCACCGGGGAGCTGTTTTTT
d_gene: .; abundance: .; j_gene: TRBJ1-2; v_gene: TRBV5-1; CDR3aa: CASSRGYGYTF; CDR3nt: TGCGCCAGCAGCAGAGGCTATGGCTACACCTTC
d_gene: .; abundance: .; j_gene: TRBJ2-2; v_gene: TRBV5-1; CDR3aa: CASSQRQLLNTGELFF; CDR3nt: TGCGCCAGCAGCCAAAGACAGCTTCTGAACACCGGGGAGCTGTTTTTT
d_gene: .; abundance: .; j_gene: TRBJ1-2; v_gene: TRBV9; CDR3aa: CASSVSGQLYGYTF; CDR3nt: TGTGCCAGCAGCGTGTCAGGGCAACTCTATGGCTACACCTTC
d_gene: .; abundance: .; j_gene: TRBJ1-2; v_gene: TRBV4-3; CDR3aa: CASSQDRFYGYTF; CDR3nt: TGCGCCAGCAGCCAAGACAGATTCTATGGCTACACCTTC
d_gene: .; abundance: .; j_gene: TRBJ1-4; v_gene: TRBV9; CDR3aa: CASSASNSGFGEKLFF; CDR3nt: TGTGCCAGCAGCGCGAGCAATTCGGGTTTCGGGGAAAAACTGTTTTTT
d_gene: .; abundance: .; j_gene: TRBJ2-2; v_gene: TRBV7-9; CDR3aa: CASSPRGGGIWGGELFF; CDR3nt: TGTGCCAGCAGCCCCCGTGGAGGGGGCATCTGGGGCGGGGAGCTGTTTTTT
d_gene: .; abundance: .; j_gene: TRBJ1-3; v_gene: TRBV30; CDR3aa: CAWSLGAGAFSGNTIYF; CDR3nt: TGTGCCTGGAGTCTAGGGGCAGGGGCCTTCTCTGGAAACACCATATATTTT
d_gene: TRBD2; abundance: .; j_gene: TRBJ2-3; v_gene: TRBV30; CDR3aa: CAWSVRRTSGIADTQYF; CDR3nt: TGTGCCTGGAGTGTACGACGGACTAGCGGGATTGCAGATACGCAGTATTTT
d_gene: .; abundance: .; j_gene: TRBJ2-7; v_gene: TRBV6-2/TRBV6-3; CDR3aa: CASSQAHGGAKSSYEQYF; CDR3nt: TGTGCCAGCAGCCAGGCCCATGGGGGGGCCAAGAGCTCCTACGAGCAGTACTTC
d_gene: .; abundance: .; j_gene: TRBJ1-2; v_gene: TRBV5-1; CDR3aa: CASRPGLTDLPYGYTF; CDR3nt: TGCGCCAGCCGCCCGGGACTGACCGACCTTCCCTATGGCTACACCTTC
d_gene: .; abundance: .; j_gene: TRBJ2-3; v_gene: TRBV15; CDR3aa: CATSRASSDTQYF; CDR3nt: TGTGCCACCAGCAGAGCCTCTAGTGATACGCAGTATTTT
d_gene: TRBD2; abundance: .; j_gene: TRBJ2-1; v_gene: TRBV4-2; CDR3aa: CASSPVGSSGRAQRNEQFF; CDR3nt: TGTGCCAGCAGCCCAGTGGGCTCTAGCGGGAGGGCCCAACGAAATGAGCAGTTCTTC
d_gene: .; abundance: .; j_gene: TRBJ1-5; v_gene: TRBV3-1/TRBV3-2; CDR3aa: CASSQRGNQPQHF; CDR3nt: TGTGCCAGCAGCCAACGGGGGAATCAGCCCCAGCATTTT
d_gene: .; abundance: once; j_gene: TRBJ1-5; v_gene: TRBV21-1; CDR3aa: CASSKRRTNQPQHF; CDR3nt: TGTGCCAGCAGCAAACGCCGAACAAATCAGCCCCAGCATTTT
d_gene: .; abundance: .; j_gene: TRBJ2-5; v_gene: TRBV29-1; CDR3aa: CSVSSGVETQYF; CDR3nt: TGCAGCGTCAGTTCAGGGGTCGAGACCCAGTACTTC
d_gene: .; abundance: .; j_gene: TRBJ1-2; v_gene: TRBV7-2; CDR3aa: CASSVGGTDHGYTF; CDR3nt: TGTGCCAGCAGCGTCGGCGGGACGGACCATGGCTACACCTTC
d_gene: TRBD2; abundance: .; j_gene: TRBJ2-3; v_gene: TRBV10-1; CDR3aa: CASSANSGRAGRTDTQYF; CDR3nt: TGCGCCAGCAGTGCGAATAGCGGGAGGGCCGGACGGACAGATACGCAGTATTTT
d_gene: TRBD1; abundance: .; j_gene: TRBJ2-3; v_gene: TRBV7-6; CDR3aa: CASSLVDRATDTQYF; CDR3nt: TGTGCCAGCAGCTTAGTGGACAGGGCCACAGATACGCAGTATTTT
d_gene: .; abundance: .; j_gene: TRBJ1-3; v_gene: TRBV2; CDR3aa: CASKGDSVGNTIYF; CDR3nt: TGTGCCAGCAAGGGGGATTCGGTAGGAAACACCATATATTTT
d_gene: TRBD2; abundance: .; j_gene: TRBJ2-7; v_gene: TRBV6-2/TRBV6-3; CDR3aa: CASSSWTSGESYEQYF; CDR3nt: TGTGCCAGCAGTTCGTGGACTAGCGGCGAGTCCTACGAGCAGTACTTC